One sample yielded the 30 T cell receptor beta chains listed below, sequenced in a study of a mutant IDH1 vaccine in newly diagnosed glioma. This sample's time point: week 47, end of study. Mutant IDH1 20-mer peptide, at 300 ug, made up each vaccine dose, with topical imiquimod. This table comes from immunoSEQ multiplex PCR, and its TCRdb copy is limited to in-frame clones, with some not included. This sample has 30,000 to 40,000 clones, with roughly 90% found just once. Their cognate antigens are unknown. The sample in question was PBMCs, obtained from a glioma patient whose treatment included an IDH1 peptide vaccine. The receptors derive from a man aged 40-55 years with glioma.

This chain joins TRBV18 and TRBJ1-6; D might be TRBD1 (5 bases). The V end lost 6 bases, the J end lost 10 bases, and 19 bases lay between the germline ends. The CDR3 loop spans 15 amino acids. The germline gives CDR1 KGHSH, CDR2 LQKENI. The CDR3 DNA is TGTGCCAGCTCCCCCCGAGAAGGGGATAGCTCACCCCTCCACTTT. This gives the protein CASSPREGDSSPLHF.

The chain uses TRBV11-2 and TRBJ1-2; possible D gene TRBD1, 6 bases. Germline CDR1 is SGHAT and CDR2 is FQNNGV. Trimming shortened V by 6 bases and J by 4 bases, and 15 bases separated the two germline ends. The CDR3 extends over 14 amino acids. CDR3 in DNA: TGTGCCAGCAGGAAATTTACAGGGACCTATGGCTACACCTTC. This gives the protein CASRKFTGTYGYTF.

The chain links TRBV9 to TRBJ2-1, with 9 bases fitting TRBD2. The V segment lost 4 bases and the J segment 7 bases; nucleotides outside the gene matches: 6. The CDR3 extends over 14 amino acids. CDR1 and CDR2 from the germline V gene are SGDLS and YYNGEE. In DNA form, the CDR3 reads TGTGCCAGCAGCTTTTCCCTAGCGGGAAATGAGCAGTTCTTC. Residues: CASSFSLAGNEQFF. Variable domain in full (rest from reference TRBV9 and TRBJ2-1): DSGVTQTPKHLITATGQRVTLRCSPRSGDLSVYWYQQSLDQGLQFLIQYYNGEERAKGNILERFSAQQFPDLHSELNLSSLELGDSALYFCASSFSLAGNEQFFGPGTRLTVL.

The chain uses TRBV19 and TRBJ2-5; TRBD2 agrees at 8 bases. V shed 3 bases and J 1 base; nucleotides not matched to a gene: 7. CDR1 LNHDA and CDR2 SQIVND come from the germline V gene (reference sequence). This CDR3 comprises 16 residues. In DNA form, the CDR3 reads TGTGCCAGTAGTATGGCGCTAGCGGGCCTCCAAGAGACCCAGTACTTC. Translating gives CASSMALAGLQETQYF.

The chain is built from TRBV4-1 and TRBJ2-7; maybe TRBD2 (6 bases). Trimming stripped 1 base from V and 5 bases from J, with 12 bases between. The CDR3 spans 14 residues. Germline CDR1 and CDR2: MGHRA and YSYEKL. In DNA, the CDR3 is TGCGCCAGCAGCCAAGGGGGAGCGGGCGACGAGCAGTACTTC. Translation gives CASSQGGAGDEQYF.

CDR3 region: CASSQGRLEGDTQYF. As DNA, the CDR3 is TGTGCCAGCAGCCAAGGCCGACTAGAGGGCGATACGCAGTATTTT. The chain has TRBV4-2 and TRBJ2-3; tentatively, D is TRBD2 (6 bases). This CDR3 contains 15 residues. The germline gives CDR1 LGHNA, CDR2 YNFKEQ. The V end was cut by 1 base, the J end by 6 bases, with 14 bases between.

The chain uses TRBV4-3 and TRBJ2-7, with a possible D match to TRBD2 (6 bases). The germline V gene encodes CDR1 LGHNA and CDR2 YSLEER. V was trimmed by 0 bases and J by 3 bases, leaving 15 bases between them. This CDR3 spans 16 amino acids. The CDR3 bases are TGCGCCAGCAGCCAAGAGTTGTACCAGGAGGGCTACGAGCAGTACTTC. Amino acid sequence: CASSQELYQEGYEQYF.

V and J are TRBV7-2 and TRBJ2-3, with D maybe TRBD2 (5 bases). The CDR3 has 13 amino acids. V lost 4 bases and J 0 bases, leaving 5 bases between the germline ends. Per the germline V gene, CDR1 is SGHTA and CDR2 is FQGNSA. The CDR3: CASSWRSTDTQYF. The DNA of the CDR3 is TGTGCCAGCAGCTGGAGGAGCACAGATACGCAGTATTTT.

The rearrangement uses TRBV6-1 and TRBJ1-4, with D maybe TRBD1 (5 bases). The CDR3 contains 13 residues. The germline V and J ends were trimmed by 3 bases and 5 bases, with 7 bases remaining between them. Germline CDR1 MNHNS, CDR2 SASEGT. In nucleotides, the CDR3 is TGTGCCAGCAGTGATTGGGGGAATGAAAAACTGTTTTTT. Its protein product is CASSDWGNEKLFF.

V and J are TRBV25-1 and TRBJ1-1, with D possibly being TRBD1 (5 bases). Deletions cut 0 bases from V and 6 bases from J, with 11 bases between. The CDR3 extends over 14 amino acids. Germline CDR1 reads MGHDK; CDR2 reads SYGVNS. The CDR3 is CASSEYILGAEAFF. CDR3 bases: TGTGCCAGCAGTGAATATATTCTGGGGGCTGAAGCTTTCTTT.

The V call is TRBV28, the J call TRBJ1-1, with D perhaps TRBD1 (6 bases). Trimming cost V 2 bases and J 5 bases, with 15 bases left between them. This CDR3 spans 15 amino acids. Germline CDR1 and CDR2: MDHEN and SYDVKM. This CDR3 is CASSLMAVRGTEAFF. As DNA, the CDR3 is TGTGCCAGCAGTTTAATGGCGGTCAGGGGAACTGAAGCTTTCTTT.

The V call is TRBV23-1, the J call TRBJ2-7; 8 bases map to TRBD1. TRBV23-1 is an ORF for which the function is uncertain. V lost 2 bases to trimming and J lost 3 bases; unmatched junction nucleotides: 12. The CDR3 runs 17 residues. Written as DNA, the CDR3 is TGCGCCAGCAGTCAACCAGGGAGGACGGGACAGGTCTACGAGCAGTACTTC. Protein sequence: CASSQPGRTGQVYEQYF.

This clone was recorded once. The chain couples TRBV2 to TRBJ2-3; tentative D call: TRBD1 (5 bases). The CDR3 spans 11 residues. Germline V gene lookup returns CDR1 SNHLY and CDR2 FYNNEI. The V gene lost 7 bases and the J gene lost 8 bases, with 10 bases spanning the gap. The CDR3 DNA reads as TGTGCCAGCACCCAAAGGGGTACGCAGTATTTT. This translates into CASTQRGTQYF.

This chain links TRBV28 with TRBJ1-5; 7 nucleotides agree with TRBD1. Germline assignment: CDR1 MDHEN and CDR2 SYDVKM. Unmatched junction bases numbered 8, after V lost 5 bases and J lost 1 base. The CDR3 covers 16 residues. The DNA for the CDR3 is TGTGCCAGCAGTCCCGACAGGGTGATGAGCAATCAGCCCCAGCATTTT. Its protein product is CASSPDRVMSNQPQHF.

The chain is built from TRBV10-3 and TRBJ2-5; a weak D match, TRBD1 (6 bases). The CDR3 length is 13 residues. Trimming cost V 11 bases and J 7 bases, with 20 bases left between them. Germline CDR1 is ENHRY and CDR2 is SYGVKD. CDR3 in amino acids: CALRGQLEGTQYF. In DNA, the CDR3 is TGTGCCCTCCGAGGACAGCTCGAAGGGACCCAGTACTTC.

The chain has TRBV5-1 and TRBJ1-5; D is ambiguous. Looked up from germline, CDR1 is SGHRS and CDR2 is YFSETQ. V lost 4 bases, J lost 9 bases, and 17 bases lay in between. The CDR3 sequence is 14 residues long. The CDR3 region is CASSPGGPKGPQHF. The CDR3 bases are TGCGCCAGCAGCCCCGGAGGCCCGAAGGGGCCCCAGCATTTT.

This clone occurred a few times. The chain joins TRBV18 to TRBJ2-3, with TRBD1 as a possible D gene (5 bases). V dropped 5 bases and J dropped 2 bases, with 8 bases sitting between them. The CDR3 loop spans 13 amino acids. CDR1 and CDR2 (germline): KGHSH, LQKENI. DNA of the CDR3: TGTGCCAGCTCAGCAGGGATCACAGATACGCAGTATTTT. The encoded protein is CASSAGITDTQYF.

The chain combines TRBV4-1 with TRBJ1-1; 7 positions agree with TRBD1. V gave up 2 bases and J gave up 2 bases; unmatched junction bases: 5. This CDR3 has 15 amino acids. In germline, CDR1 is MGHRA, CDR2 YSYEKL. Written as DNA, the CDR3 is TGCGCCAGCAGCCAAACCCGGGACAGCAACACTGAAGCTTTCTTT. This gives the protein CASSQTRDSNTEAFF.

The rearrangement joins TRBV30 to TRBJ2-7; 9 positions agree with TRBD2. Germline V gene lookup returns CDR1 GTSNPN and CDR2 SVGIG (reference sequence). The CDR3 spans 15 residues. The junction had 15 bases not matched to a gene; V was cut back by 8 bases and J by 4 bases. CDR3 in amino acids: CARQWTGTSTYEQYV. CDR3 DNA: TGTGCCCGGCAGTGGACCGGGACTAGCACTTACGAGCAGTACGTC.

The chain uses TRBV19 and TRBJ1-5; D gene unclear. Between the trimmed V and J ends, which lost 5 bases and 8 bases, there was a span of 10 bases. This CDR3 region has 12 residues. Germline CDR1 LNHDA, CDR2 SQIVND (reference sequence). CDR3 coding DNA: TGTGCCAGTAGTGAAGGGTTAAAGCCCCAGCATTTT. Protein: CASSEGLKPQHF.

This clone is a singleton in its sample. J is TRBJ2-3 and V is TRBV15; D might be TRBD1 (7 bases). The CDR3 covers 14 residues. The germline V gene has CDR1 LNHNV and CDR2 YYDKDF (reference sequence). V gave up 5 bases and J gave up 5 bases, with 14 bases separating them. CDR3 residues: CATSGGGELDTQYF. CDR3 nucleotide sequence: TGTGCCACCAGCGGAGGGGGCGAGTTAGATACGCAGTATTTT.

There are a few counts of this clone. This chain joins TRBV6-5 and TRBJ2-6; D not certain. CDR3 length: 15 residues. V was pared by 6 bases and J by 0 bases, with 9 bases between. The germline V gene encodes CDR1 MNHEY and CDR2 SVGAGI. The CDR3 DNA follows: TGTGCCAGCAGCCCCGTATTCTCTGGGGCCAACGTCCTGACTTTC. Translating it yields CASSPVFSGANVLTF.

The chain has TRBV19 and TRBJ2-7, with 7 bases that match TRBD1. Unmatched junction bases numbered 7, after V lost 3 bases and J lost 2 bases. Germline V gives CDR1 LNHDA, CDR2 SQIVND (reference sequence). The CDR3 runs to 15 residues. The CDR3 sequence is CASSIRQGKAYEQYF. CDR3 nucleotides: TGTGCCAGTAGTATTCGACAGGGAAAGGCCTACGAGCAGTACTTC.

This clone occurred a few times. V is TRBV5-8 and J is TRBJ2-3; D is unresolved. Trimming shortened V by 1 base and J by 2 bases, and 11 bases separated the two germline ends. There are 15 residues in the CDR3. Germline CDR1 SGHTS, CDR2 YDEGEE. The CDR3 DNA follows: TGTGCCAGCAGCTTGTCCCCCGACCCCACAGATACGCAGTATTTT. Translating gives CASSLSPDPTDTQYF.

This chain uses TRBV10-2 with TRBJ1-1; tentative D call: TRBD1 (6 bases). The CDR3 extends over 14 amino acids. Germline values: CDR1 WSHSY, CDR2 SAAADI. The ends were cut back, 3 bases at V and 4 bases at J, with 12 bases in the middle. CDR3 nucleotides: TGCGCCAGCAGTGATCCCTCCAGGGGCACTGAAGCTTTCTTT. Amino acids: CASSDPSRGTEAFF.

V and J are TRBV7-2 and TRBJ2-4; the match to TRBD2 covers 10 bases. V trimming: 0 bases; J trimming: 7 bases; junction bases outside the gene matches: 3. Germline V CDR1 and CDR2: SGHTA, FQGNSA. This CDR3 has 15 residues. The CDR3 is CASSLASGRGNIQYF. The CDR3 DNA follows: TGTGCCAGCAGCTTAGCGAGCGGGAGGGGCAACATTCAGTACTTC.

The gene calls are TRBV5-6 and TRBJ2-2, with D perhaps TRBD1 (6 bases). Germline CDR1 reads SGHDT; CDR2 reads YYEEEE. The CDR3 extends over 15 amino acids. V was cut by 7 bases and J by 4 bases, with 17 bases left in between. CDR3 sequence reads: CASSNLGGSTGELFF. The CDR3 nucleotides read TGTGCCAGCTCTAATCTAGGGGGAAGCACCGGGGAGCTGTTTTTT.

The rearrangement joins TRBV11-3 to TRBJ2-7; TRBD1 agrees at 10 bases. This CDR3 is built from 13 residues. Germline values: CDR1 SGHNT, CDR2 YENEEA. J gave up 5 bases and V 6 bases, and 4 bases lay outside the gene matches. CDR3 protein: CASRATGGDEQYF. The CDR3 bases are TGTGCCAGCAGGGCGACAGGGGGCGACGAGCAGTACTTC.

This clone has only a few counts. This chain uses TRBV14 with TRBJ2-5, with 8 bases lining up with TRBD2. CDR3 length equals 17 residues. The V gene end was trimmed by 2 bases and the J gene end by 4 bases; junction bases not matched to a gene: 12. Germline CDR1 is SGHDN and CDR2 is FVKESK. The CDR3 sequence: CASSQRELGGALETQYF. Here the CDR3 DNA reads TGTGCCAGCAGCCAACGGGAGCTCGGGGGGGCTCTAGAGACCCAGTACTTC. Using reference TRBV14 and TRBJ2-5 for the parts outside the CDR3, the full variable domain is EAGVTQFPSHSVIEKGQTVTLRCDPISGHDNLYWYRRVMGKEIKFLLHFVKESKQDESGMPNNRFLAERTGGTYSTLKVQPAELEDSGVYFCASSQRELGGALETQYFGPGTRLLVL.

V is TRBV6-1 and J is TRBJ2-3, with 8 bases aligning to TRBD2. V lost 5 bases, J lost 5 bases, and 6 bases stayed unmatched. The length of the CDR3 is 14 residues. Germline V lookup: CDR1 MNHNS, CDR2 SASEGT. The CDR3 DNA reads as TGTGCCAGCAGTACCAGCGGGAGAGTAGATACGCAGTATTTT. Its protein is CASSTSGRVDTQYF.